These 23 T cell receptor beta chains were all obtained from the same sample, sequenced in a study of blood T cell repertoires in COVID-19. The repertoire was sequenced with immunoSEQ multiplex PCR; TCRdb's copy has only in-frame clones and lacks some. The table includes 300,000 to 350,000 clones, roughly 86% detected once. The source material was PBMCs or T cells enriched from blood (not recorded which). These receptor sequences come from a woman aged 30 to 39 who had recovered from COVID-19.

The chain has TRBV7-9 and TRBJ1-4; TRBD1 matches at 7 bases. After removal of 1 base from V and 8 bases from J, the junction contained 16 bases not matched to a gene. From germline, CDR1 is SEHNR and CDR2 FQNEAQ (reference sequence). The CDR3 loop spans 18 amino acids. DNA for the CDR3: TGTGCCAGCAGCTTAGGATTTGTTCCCAGGGGGAGTGAAGAAAAACTGTTTTTT. This sequence encodes CASSLGFVPRGSEEKLFF.

The chain links TRBV11-3 to TRBJ1-2; 7 positions agree with TRBD1. Germline V gene data show CDR1 as SGHNT and CDR2 as YENEEA. V was clipped by 0 bases and J by 4 bases; unmatched bases: 11. The CDR3 loop spans 17 amino acids. This CDR3 is CASSLEADRKKIYGYTF. DNA for the CDR3: TGTGCCAGCAGCTTAGAGGCGGACAGGAAAAAGATCTATGGCTACACCTTC.

The chain joins TRBV6-2 or TRBV6-3 to TRBJ1-5, with D maybe TRBD1 (6 bases). Germline values: CDR1 MNHEY, CDR2 SVGEGT. CDR3 size: 15 residues. V lost 2 bases and J 5 bases, leaving 13 bases between the germline ends. Here the CDR3 reads CASSYLGTTHQPQHF. CDR3 nucleotide sequence: TGTGCCAGCAGTTACCTTGGGACAACCCATCAGCCCCAGCATTTT.

This CDR3 reads CASSERPGSYGYTF. In DNA form, the CDR3 reads TGCGCCAGCAGTGAGCGACCCGGGAGTTATGGCTACACCTTC. The chain carries TRBV10-1 and TRBJ1-2; D unclear. The CDR3 consists of 14 residues. CDR1 is WNHNN and CDR2 is SYGVQD in the germline V gene (reference sequence). Deletions cut 2 bases from V and 5 bases from J, with 12 bases between.

This chain joins TRBV19 and TRBJ1-2; D perhaps matches TRBD1 (5 bases). This CDR3 spans 15 amino acids. The germline CDR1 and CDR2 sequences are LNHDA and SQIVND (reference sequence). Deletions cut 7 bases from V and 8 bases from J, with 23 bases between. CDR3 in DNA: TGTGCCAGTACCCCCTGGGGGGAAAGGGCGAGCGGCTACACCTTC. Encoded protein: CASTPWGERASGYTF. The full variable domain, its missing parts supplied by reference TRBV19 and TRBJ1-2, is DGGITQSPKYLFRKEGQNVTLSCEQNLNHDAMYWYRQDPGQGLRLIYYSQIVNDFQKGDIAEGYSVSREKKESFPLTVTSAQKNPTAFYLCASTPWGERASGYTFGSGTRLTVV.

This clone occurred a few times. The chain couples TRBV19 to TRBJ1-5, with TRBD1 identical over 11 bases. From germline, CDR1 is LNHDA and CDR2 SQIVND (reference sequence). The CDR3 has 18 residues. J gave up 2 bases and V 4 bases, and 10 bases lay outside the gene matches. This CDR3 reads CASSTRTGGGVGNQPQHF. The CDR3 DNA reads TGTGCCAGTAGTACCAGGACAGGGGGCGGGGTCGGCAATCAGCCCCAGCATTTT.

This rearrangement joins TRBV28 to TRBJ2-4; 9 bases map to TRBD1. The trim removed 3 bases at V and 0 bases at J, leaving 9 bases unmatched. CDR3 size: 18 residues. Germline CDR1 reads MDHEN; CDR2 reads SYDVKM. CDR3 sequence: CASSFLGDRALAKNIQYF. The DNA for the CDR3 is TGTGCCAGCAGTTTTTTGGGGGACAGGGCTCTAGCCAAAAACATTCAGTACTTC.

This chain uses TRBV28 with TRBJ1-6; a possible D gene is TRBD1 (6 bases). Germline CDR1 reads MDHEN; CDR2 reads SYDVKM. The CDR3 totals 15 residues. The V end was cut by 1 base, the J end by 8 bases, with 12 bases between. The DNA of the CDR3 is TGTGCCAGCAGTTTATCCGACAGGACGGATTCACCCCTCCACTTT. Translation: CASSLSDRTDSPLHF.

The chain joins TRBV5-1 to TRBJ2-7; D is perhaps TRBD2 (6 bases). Per the germline V gene, CDR1 is SGHRS and CDR2 is YFSETQ. V lost 4 bases, J lost 1 base, and 15 bases lay in between. The CDR3 loop spans 15 amino acids. CDR3 in DNA: TGCGCCAGCAGCGCTAGTGGAGGGTCATCCTACGAGCAGTACTTC. Translated: CASSASGGSSYEQYF.

V and J are TRBV5-4 and TRBJ2-7; 7 bases match TRBD2. This CDR3 has 16 amino acids. Germline CDR1 SGHNT, CDR2 YYREEE (reference sequence). Unmatched junction bases numbered 13, after V lost 4 bases and J lost 3 bases. CDR3 region: CASSPSPASGFYEQYF. For the CDR3, the DNA is TGTGCCAGCAGCCCTTCCCCGGCTAGCGGCTTCTACGAGCAGTACTTC.

The chain recombines TRBV3-1 (or the pseudogene TRBV3-2) with TRBJ2-1; 8 nucleotides match TRBD2. Per germline, CDR1 LGHDT and CDR2 YNNKEL (reference sequence). The CDR3 sequence is 16 residues long. Germline trimming cut 2 bases from V and 3 bases from J; bases unmatched to any gene: 6. This chain's CDR3 is CASSQTTSGFYNEQFF. As DNA, the CDR3 is TGTGCCAGCAGCCAAACTACTAGCGGATTCTACAATGAGCAGTTCTTC.

The chain joins TRBV4-3 to TRBJ2-3; D might be TRBD2 (7 bases). V was trimmed by 0 bases and J by 4 bases, leaving 14 bases between them. CDR1 is LGHNA, CDR2 YSLEER, per germline. This CDR3 contains 16 residues. This CDR3 is CASSQETGEGADTQYF. CDR3 in DNA: TGCGCCAGCAGCCAAGAGACCGGGGAGGGGGCAGATACGCAGTATTTT.

This sequence joins TRBV10-3 and TRBJ2-7; tentative D call: TRBD1 (6 bases). Trimming left V 0 bases short and J 9 bases short, with 12 bases between. The CDR3 has 13 residues. The germline V gene encodes CDR1 ENHRY and CDR2 SYGVKD. The chain's CDR3 is CAISESRDIGQYF. CDR3 DNA sequence: TGTGCCATCAGTGAGTCCCGGGACATCGGGCAGTACTTC.

The chain has TRBV10-1 and TRBJ2-3, with TRBD1 matching 8 bases. The junction had 4 bases not matched to a gene; V was cut back by 5 bases and J by 0 bases. This CDR3 has 15 amino acids. The V gene's germline CDR1 is WNHNN and CDR2 SYGVQD (reference sequence). CDR3 protein: CASSLGQASTDTQYF. In nucleotides, the CDR3 is TGCGCCAGCAGTCTGGGACAGGCTAGCACAGATACGCAGTATTTT.

The V gene is TRBV27, the J gene TRBJ1-6, with 8 bases fitting TRBD1. With V trimmed by 6 bases and J by 4 bases, 5 bases remained unmatched. Germline-derived CDR1 and CDR2 are MNHEY and SMNVEV (reference sequence). The CDR3 sequence is 15 residues long. In DNA, the CDR3 is TGTGCCAGCAGCGCGACAGGGGCGTATAATTCACCCCTCCACTTT. Translated, it gives CASSATGAYNSPLHF.

This clone has only one observation. V gene TRBV11-2 combines with J gene TRBJ2-7, with unresolved D. Germline CDR1 SGHAT, CDR2 FQNNGV. This CDR3 region has 13 residues. V was trimmed by 3 bases and J by 4 bases, leaving 10 bases between them. The CDR3 DNA sequence: TGTGCCAGCAGCTTCGGGTCACATTACGAGCAGTACTTC. This sequence encodes CASSFGSHYEQYF.

The chain combines TRBV4-3 with TRBJ1-1; D is undetermined. The V and J ends lost 4 bases and 0 bases respectively, with 12 bases between them. The germline V gene encodes CDR1 LGHNA and CDR2 YSLEER. CDR3 size: 15 residues. CDR3 nucleotides: TGCGCCAGCAGCCCAGGACTCATTTTGAACACTGAAGCTTTCTTT. This codes for CASSPGLILNTEAFF.

This chain joins TRBV18 and TRBJ1-3, with D tentatively TRBD1 (5 bases). Germline-derived CDR1 and CDR2 are KGHSH and LQKENI. V lost 0 bases and J lost 0, with 9 bases in between. The CDR3 contains 16 residues. The CDR3 DNA reads as TGTGCCAGCTCACCACCCCAGGGTTTCTCTGGAAACACCATATATTTT. Protein product: CASSPPQGFSGNTIYF.

V is TRBV18 and J is TRBJ1-1, with D unclear. Per the germline V gene, CDR1 is KGHSH and CDR2 is LQKENI. V was shortened by 3 bases and J by 7 bases, with 6 bases between the two germline ends. The length of the CDR3 is 11 residues. CDR3 coding DNA: TGTGCCAGCTCACCGGCCGATGAAGCTTTCTTT. It yields the protein CASSPADEAFF. The full variable domain, in which reference TRBV18 and TRBJ1-1 provide the parts outside the CDR3, is NAGVMQNPRHLVRRRGQEARLRCSPMKGHSHVYWYRQLPEEGLKFMVYLQKENIIDESGMPKERFSAEFPKEGPSILRIQQVVRGDSAAYFCASSPADEAFFGQGTRLTVV.

J is TRBJ2-3 and V is TRBV7-2, with 11 bases lining up with TRBD2. Trimming cost V 2 bases and J 2 bases; bases outside gene matches: 3. Germline V gives CDR1 SGHTA, CDR2 FQGNSA. The CDR3 sequence is 16 residues long. CDR3 protein: CASSLRLAGTTDTQYF. CDR3 coding DNA: TGTGCCAGCAGCTTACGACTAGCGGGGACCACAGATACGCAGTATTTT.

This chain links TRBV11-2 with TRBJ2-7; TRBD1 is a possible D gene (5 bases). Germline assignment: CDR1 SGHAT and CDR2 FQNNGV. CDR3 length: 14 amino acids. The V gene lost 5 bases and the J gene lost 3 bases, with 14 bases spanning the gap. CDR3 region: CASSNTQGIYEQYF. The CDR3, as DNA: TGTGCCAGCAGCAACACGCAGGGAATCTACGAGCAGTACTTC.

The chain recombines TRBV4-2 with TRBJ1-2, with TRBD1 matching over 7 bases. The CDR3 has 14 residues. CDR1 is LGHNA, CDR2 YNFKEQ, per germline. The ends lost 6 bases at V and 2 bases at J; junction bases unmatched: 6. The CDR3 sequence: CASSPDRLNYGYTF. Here the CDR3 DNA reads TGTGCCAGCAGTCCGGACAGGCTCAACTATGGCTACACCTTC.

This sequence joins TRBV6-5 and TRBJ2-7; 8 nucleotides align to TRBD2. Germline trimming cut 6 bases from V and 4 bases from J; bases unmatched to any gene: 8. The CDR3 extends over 14 amino acids. Per the germline V gene, CDR1 is MNHEY and CDR2 is SVGAGI. The CDR3 sequence is CASRTGTRVYEQYF. The CDR3 nucleotides read TGTGCCAGCAGGACCGGGACTAGAGTATACGAGCAGTACTTC.